This TCR beta chain derives from a study of blood T cell repertoires in COVID-19. In the study overall: T cells, B-cell-depleted T cells, or PBMCs provided the cDNA or gDNA that served as material.

Authors' analysis steps: Reference gene primer amplification gave estimated nucleated cell counts. Libraries were prepared by immunoSEQ multiplex PCR; TCRdb keeps only in-frame clonotypes and omits some of them. V and J calls and clone size follow that table, whereas D and trimming were derived from the DNA. This sample carries hundreds of thousands of clones, less than 90% of them seen once, and the ten largest clones take roughly 14%. Patients of the Seattle cohort, enrolled during active infection, were followed longitudinally. The sample was peripheral blood. This receptor was obtained from a woman in her seventies with COVID-19, enrolled during active disease.

In DNA form, the CDR3 reads TGTGCCAGCAGCACTGGGACAAACTATGGCTACACCTTC. Translating it yields CASSTGTNYGYTF. The chain joins TRBV5-8 to TRBJ1-2; a possible D gene is TRBD1 (6 bases). The length of the CDR3 is 13 residues. CDR1 and CDR2 from the germline V gene are SGHTS and YDEGEE. V was cut by 4 bases and J by 2 bases, with 9 bases left in between. The variable domain in full, with the rest retrieved from reference TRBV5-8 and TRBJ1-2, is EAGVTQSPTHLIKTRGQQATLRCSPISGHTSVYWYQQALGLGLQFLLWYDEGEERNRGNFPPRFSGRQFPNYSSELNVNALELEDSALYLCASSTGTNYGYTFGSGTRLTVV.